Listed below are T cell receptor beta chains from one sample, sequenced in a study of patients and donors after allogeneic stem cell transplantation. TCRdb used MiXCR to reprocess the RT-PCR reads, holding one entry per CDR3 protein. The sample lists about a million distinct CDR3 sequences; under 20% were seen once. Sequenced material: blood, either unsorted or a sorted T cell fraction (not recorded which). These receptors came from a human donor who was either an allogeneic HSCT recipient or a stem cell or donor lymphocyte infusion donor (not recorded which). It is not recorded whose cells these are; they may come from a transplant donor. Each CDR3 is given with its conserved first and last residue. Fields, in order: clone size, V gene, D gene, J gene, CDR3 protein, CDR3 DNA. D genes are given only for firm matches. Clone size appears in some rows only: once, few, many, or a class for an expanded clone.

clone_size: -; v_call: TRBV24-1; d_call: -; j_call: TRBJ1-2; cdr3_aa: CATRLTGRANYGYTF; cdr3_nt: TGTGCCACCAGGCTAACGGGACGGGCTAACTATGGCTACACCTTC
clone_size: many; v_call: TRBV7-2; d_call: TRBD2; j_call: TRBJ2-1; cdr3_aa: CASSLAGTSSYNEQFF; cdr3_nt: TGTGCCAGCAGCTTAGCCGGGACTAGCTCCTACAATGAGCAGTTCTTC
clone_size: -; v_call: TRBV6-1; d_call: -; j_call: TRBJ2-7; cdr3_aa: CASSEQAGLEQYF; cdr3_nt: TGTGCCAGCAGTGAACAAGCGGGTCTCGAGCAGTACTTC
clone_size: few; v_call: TRBV10-3; d_call: TRBD1; j_call: TRBJ2-7; cdr3_aa: CATAQGQGDYEQYF; cdr3_nt: TGTGCCACCGCACAGGGACAGGGCGACTACGAGCAGTACTTC
clone_size: -; v_call: TRBV3-1; d_call: TRBD1; j_call: TRBJ1-5; cdr3_aa: CASSFQQGAGQPQHF; cdr3_nt: TGTGCCAGCAGCTTTCAACAGGGGGCGGGTCAGCCCCAGCATTTT
clone_size: few; v_call: TRBV4-2; d_call: -; j_call: TRBJ2-2; cdr3_aa: CASSQGLVGGELFF; cdr3_nt: TGTGCCAGCAGCCAAGGACTAGTGGGCGGGGAGCTGTTTTTT
clone_size: -; v_call: TRBV5-1; d_call: -; j_call: TRBJ2-7; cdr3_aa: CASRGGEEQYF; cdr3_nt: TGCGCCAGCAGGGGCGGGGAGGAGCAGTACTTC
clone_size: -; v_call: TRBV11-1; d_call: -; j_call: TRBJ2-3; cdr3_aa: CASSLYRERTDTQYF; cdr3_nt: TGTGCCAGCAGCTTATACAGGGAACGCACAGATACGCAGTATTTT
clone_size: few; v_call: TRBV29-1; d_call: TRBD1; j_call: TRBJ1-2; cdr3_aa: CSAADRVDYTF; cdr3_nt: TGCAGCGCTGCGGACAGGGTGGACTACACCTTC
clone_size: few; v_call: TRBV19; d_call: -; j_call: TRBJ1-2; cdr3_aa: CASSIAPTGVTYGYTF; cdr3_nt: TGTGCCAGTAGTATAGCACCGACAGGAGTGACTTATGGCTACACCTTC
clone_size: few; v_call: TRBV20-1; d_call: TRBD2; j_call: TRBJ2-7; cdr3_aa: CSARDYQTSGRFDSEQYF; cdr3_nt: TGCAGTGCTAGAGATTATCAGACTAGCGGGAGATTTGACTCGGAGCAGTACTTC
clone_size: few; v_call: TRBV6-1; d_call: TRBD1; j_call: TRBJ2-2; cdr3_aa: CASSRDRTFLNSGELFF; cdr3_nt: TGTGCCAGCAGTAGGGACAGGACGTTCTTGAACTCCGGGGAGCTGTTTTTT
clone_size: few; v_call: TRBV5-1; d_call: TRBD1; j_call: TRBJ1-1; cdr3_aa: CASSPGQINEAFF; cdr3_nt: TGCGCCAGCAGCCCGGGACAGATCAATGAAGCTTTCTTT
clone_size: -; v_call: TRBV18; d_call: -; j_call: TRBJ1-3; cdr3_aa: CASSPLKPDSGNTIYF; cdr3_nt: TGTGCCAGCTCACCACTAAAGCCCGACTCTGGAAACACCATATATTTT
clone_size: -; v_call: TRBV12-3/TRBV12-4; d_call: TRBD2; j_call: TRBJ2-7; cdr3_aa: CASSTSGKGSYEQYF; cdr3_nt: TGTGCCAGCAGTACCAGCGGGAAGGGGTCCTACGAGCAGTACTTC
clone_size: -; v_call: TRBV9; d_call: -; j_call: TRBJ1-1; cdr3_aa: CASSVSGGGTEAFF; cdr3_nt: TGTGCCAGCAGCGTCTCCGGTGGGGGCACTGAAGCTTTCTTT
clone_size: once; v_call: TRBV5-4; d_call: TRBD2; j_call: TRBJ2-7; cdr3_aa: CASSLDSGRLDEQYF; cdr3_nt: TGTGCCAGCAGCTTGGATAGCGGGAGGCTCGACGAGCAGTACTTC
clone_size: -; v_call: TRBV28; d_call: -; j_call: TRBJ2-7; cdr3_aa: CASTNTGRHSYEQYF; cdr3_nt: TGTGCCAGCACCAACACCGGCAGGCACTCCTACGAGCAGTACTTC
clone_size: few; v_call: TRBV7-3; d_call: -; j_call: TRBJ2-2; cdr3_aa: CASSINGFQGEAGELFF; cdr3_nt: TGTGCCAGCAGCATTAATGGATTCCAGGGCGAGGCCGGGGAGCTGTTTTTT
clone_size: -; v_call: TRBV5-1; d_call: -; j_call: TRBJ2-2; cdr3_aa: CASSPTLGITGELFF; cdr3_nt: TGCGCCAGCAGTCCGACCCTTGGAATCACCGGGGAGCTGTTTTTT
clone_size: -; v_call: TRBV6-5; d_call: -; j_call: TRBJ2-7; cdr3_aa: CASSYSVSGSVYEQYF; cdr3_nt: TGTGCCAGCAGTTACTCGGTTTCTGGGAGCGTCTACGAGCAGTACTTC
clone_size: many; v_call: TRBV20-1; d_call: -; j_call: TRBJ2-7; cdr3_aa: CSAAPQGPYEQYF; cdr3_nt: TGCAGTGCTGCCCCACAGGGTCCCTACGAGCAGTACTTC
clone_size: -; v_call: TRBV20-1; d_call: -; j_call: TRBJ1-2; cdr3_aa: CSARGEANYGYTF; cdr3_nt: TGCAGTGCTAGGGGGGAAGCTAACTATGGCTACACCTTC
clone_size: few; v_call: TRBV20-1; d_call: -; j_call: TRBJ2-1; cdr3_aa: CSASERDEQFF; cdr3_nt: TGCAGTGCGTCGGAGCGGGATGAGCAGTTCTTC
clone_size: -; v_call: TRBV12-3/TRBV12-4; d_call: -; j_call: TRBJ1-5; cdr3_aa: CASSLKDGSNQPQHF; cdr3_nt: TGTGCCAGCAGTTTGAAGGACGGCTCAAATCAGCCCCAGCATTTT
clone_size: few; v_call: TRBV11-2; d_call: -; j_call: TRBJ1-2; cdr3_aa: CASSSLRVNYGYTF; cdr3_nt: TGTGCCAGCAGCTCCTTGAGGGTGAACTATGGCTACACCTTC
clone_size: few; v_call: TRBV12-3/TRBV12-4; d_call: TRBD2; j_call: TRBJ2-1; cdr3_aa: CASSLSLAGGLNDEQFF; cdr3_nt: TGTGCCAGCAGTTTGAGCCTAGCGGGAGGGCTCAACGATGAGCAGTTCTTC
clone_size: few; v_call: TRBV25-1; d_call: TRBD2; j_call: TRBJ2-7; cdr3_aa: CASSPPPGREQYF; cdr3_nt: TGTGCCAGCAGCCCTCCGCCCGGGAGGGAGCAGTACTTC
clone_size: few; v_call: TRBV20-1; d_call: -; j_call: TRBJ2-7; cdr3_aa: CSAGGSKREQYF; cdr3_nt: TGCAGTGCTGGGGGTTCCAAACGAGAGCAGTACTTC
clone_size: few; v_call: TRBV12-3/TRBV12-4; d_call: -; j_call: TRBJ1-6; cdr3_aa: CASRQAGTPLHF; cdr3_nt: TGTGCCAGCCGCCAGGCCGGGACACCCCTCCACTTT
clone_size: -; v_call: TRBV7-9; d_call: -; j_call: TRBJ2-6; cdr3_aa: CASSVVGSGANVLTF; cdr3_nt: TGTGCCAGCAGCGTGGTTGGCTCTGGGGCCAACGTCCTGACTTTC
clone_size: -; v_call: TRBV7-8; d_call: -; j_call: TRBJ1-5; cdr3_aa: CASSLVVGAGNQPQHF; cdr3_nt: TGTGCCAGCAGCTTAGTGGTGGGCGCGGGAAATCAGCCCCAGCATTTT